Listed here is a single TCR beta chain. Per the original methods: Researchers report that nucleated cell counts were estimated from reference gene primer amplification. Measured with immunoSEQ multiplex PCR; TCRdb has only the in-frame clones, and not every one. The V and J calls and clone size are taken from that table; D and trimming were inferred from the DNA. This sample has 120,000 to 150,000 clones, with more than 70% found just once. The record originates from a study of blood T cell repertoires in COVID-19. Study-wide background: Acute and convalescent COVID-19 specimens originated in the United States, Italy and Spain. PBMCs, B-cell-depleted T cells, or T cells were the source of the cDNA or gDNA that made up the material.

The CDR3 is 15 amino acids. From germline, CDR1 is SGHNT and CDR2 YENEEA. With V trimmed by 5 bases and J by 2 bases, 7 bases remained unmatched. This TCR was recovered from a woman in her sixties or seventies with acute or convalescent COVID-19. Source material: peripheral blood. The chain combines TRBV11-3 with TRBJ2-7, with 9 bases matching TRBD1. CDR3 residues: CASSLDRGGPYEQYF. DNA of the CDR3: TGTGCCAGCAGCCTCGACAGGGGGGGACCCTACGAGCAGTACTTC.